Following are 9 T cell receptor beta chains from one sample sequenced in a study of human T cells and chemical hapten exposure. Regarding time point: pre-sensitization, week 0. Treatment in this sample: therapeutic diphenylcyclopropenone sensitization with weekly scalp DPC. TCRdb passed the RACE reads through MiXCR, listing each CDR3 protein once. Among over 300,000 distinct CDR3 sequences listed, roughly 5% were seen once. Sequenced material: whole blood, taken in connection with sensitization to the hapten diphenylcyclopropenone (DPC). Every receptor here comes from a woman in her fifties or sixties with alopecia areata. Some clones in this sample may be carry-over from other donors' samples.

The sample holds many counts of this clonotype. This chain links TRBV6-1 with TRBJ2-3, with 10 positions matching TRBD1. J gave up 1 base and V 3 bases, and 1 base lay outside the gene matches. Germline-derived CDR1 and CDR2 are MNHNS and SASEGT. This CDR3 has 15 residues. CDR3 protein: CASSEDRGGTDTQYF. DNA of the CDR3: TGTGCCAGCAGTGAGGACAGGGGGGGCACAGATACGCAGTATTTT.

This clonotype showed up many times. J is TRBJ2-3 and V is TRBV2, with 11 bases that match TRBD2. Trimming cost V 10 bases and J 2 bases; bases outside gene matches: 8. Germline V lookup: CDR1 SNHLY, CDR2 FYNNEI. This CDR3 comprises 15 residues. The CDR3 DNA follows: TGTGCCATCCCGGGACTAGCGGTAAACACAGATACGCAGTATTTT. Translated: CAIPGLAVNTDTQYF.

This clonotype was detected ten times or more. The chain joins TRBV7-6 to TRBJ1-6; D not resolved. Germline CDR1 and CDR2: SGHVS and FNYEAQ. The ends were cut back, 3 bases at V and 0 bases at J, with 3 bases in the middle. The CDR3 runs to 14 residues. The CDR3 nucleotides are TGTGCCAGCAGCTTGAGCTCCTATAATTCACCCCTCCACTTT. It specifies CASSLSSYNSPLHF.

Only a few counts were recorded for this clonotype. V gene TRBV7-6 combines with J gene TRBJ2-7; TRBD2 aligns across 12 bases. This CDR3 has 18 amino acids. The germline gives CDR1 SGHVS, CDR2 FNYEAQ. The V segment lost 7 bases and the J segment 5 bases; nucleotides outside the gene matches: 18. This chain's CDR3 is CASIPKAGLAGSQNEQYF. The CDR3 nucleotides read TGTGCCAGCATCCCTAAAGCGGGACTAGCGGGCTCCCAAAACGAGCAGTACTTC.

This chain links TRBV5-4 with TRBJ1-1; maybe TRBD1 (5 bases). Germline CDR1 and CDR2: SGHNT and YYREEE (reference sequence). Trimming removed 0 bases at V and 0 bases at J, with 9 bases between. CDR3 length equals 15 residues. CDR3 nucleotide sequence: TGTGCCAGCAGCTTGGGGGCAGGGATGAACACTGAAGCTTTCTTT. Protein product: CASSLGAGMNTEAFF.

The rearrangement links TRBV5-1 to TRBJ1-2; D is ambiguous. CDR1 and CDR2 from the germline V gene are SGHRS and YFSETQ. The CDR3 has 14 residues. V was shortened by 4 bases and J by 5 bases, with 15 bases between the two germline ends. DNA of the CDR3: TGCGCCAGCAGCGCGACCCACAGCGAGTATGGCTACACCTTC. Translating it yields CASSATHSEYGYTF.

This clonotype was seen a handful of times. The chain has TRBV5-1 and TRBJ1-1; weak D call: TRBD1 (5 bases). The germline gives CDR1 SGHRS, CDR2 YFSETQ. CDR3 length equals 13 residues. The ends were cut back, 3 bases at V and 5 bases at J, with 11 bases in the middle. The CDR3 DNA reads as TGCGCCAGCAGCTATGACCCAGGGACTGAAGCTTTCTTT. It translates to CASSYDPGTEAFF.

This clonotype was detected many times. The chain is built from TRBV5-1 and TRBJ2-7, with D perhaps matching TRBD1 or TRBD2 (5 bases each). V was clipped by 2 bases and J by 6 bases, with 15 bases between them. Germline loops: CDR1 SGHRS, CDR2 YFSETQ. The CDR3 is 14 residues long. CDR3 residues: CASSLPGPGSEQYF. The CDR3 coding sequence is TGCGCCAGCAGCTTACCGGGACCGGGGAGCGAGCAGTACTTC.

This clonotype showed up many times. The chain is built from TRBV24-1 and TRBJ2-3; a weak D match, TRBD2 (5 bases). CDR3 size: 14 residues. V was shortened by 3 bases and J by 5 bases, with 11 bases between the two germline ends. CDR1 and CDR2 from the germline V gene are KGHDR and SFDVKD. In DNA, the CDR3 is TGTGCCACCAGTGATCCGGGGATAGTAGATACGCAGTATTTT. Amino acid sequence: CATSDPGIVDTQYF.